A single sample is the source of the 5 T cell receptor beta chains below, sequenced in a study of control samples from healthy donors and cancer patients. TCRdb keeps only in-frame clones here, not all; method: immunoSEQ multiplex PCR. This sample has tens of thousands of clones; 91% occur once, and the top ten carry 10% to 15%. Sample: PBMCs. Receptor source: a man in his fifties or sixties with lung cancer.

The chain carries TRBV10-3 and TRBJ2-3, with D tentatively TRBD1 or TRBD2 (5 bases each). V was cut by 2 bases and J by 5 bases, with 17 bases left in between. This CDR3 contains 16 residues. Per germline, CDR1 ENHRY and CDR2 SYGVKD. The CDR3 DNA reads TGTGCCATCAGTGAGGAGGGGCTAACAGTTTTAGATACGCAGTATTTT. Its protein is CAISEEGLTVLDTQYF.

The V gene is TRBV6-5, the J gene TRBJ1-1; tentative D call: TRBD1 (5 bases). The CDR3 covers 13 residues. CDR1 is MNHEY, CDR2 SVGAGI, per germline. V gave up 4 bases and J gave up 1 base, with 7 bases separating them. CDR3 in amino acids: CASSFDRNTEAFF. CDR3 nucleotides: TGTGCCAGCAGTTTCGACAGGAACACTGAAGCTTTCTTT.

The rearrangement links TRBV10-3 to TRBJ2-5, with D unclear. The CDR3 has 12 amino acids. Trimming removed 0 bases at V and 1 base at J, with 0 bases between. CDR1 and CDR2 from the germline V gene are ENHRY and SYGVKD. The CDR3 reads CAISESQETQYF. CDR3 coding DNA: TGTGCCATCAGTGAGTCCCAAGAGACCCAGTACTTC.

The chain combines TRBV11-2 with TRBJ2-3; 8 bases fit TRBD2. V was pared by 8 bases and J by 4 bases, with 2 bases of the junction left unmatched. The V gene's germline CDR1 is SGHAT and CDR2 FQNNGV. The CDR3 has 12 amino acids. CDR3 sequence: CASRGGADTQYF. The CDR3 region has the DNA TGTGCCAGCCGGGGGGGAGCAGATACGCAGTATTTT.

The chain links TRBV6-5 to TRBJ1-2, with 10 positions matching TRBD1. The CDR3 has 13 residues. Unmatched junction bases numbered 4, after V lost 6 bases and J lost 6 bases. Germline V gene lookup returns CDR1 MNHEY and CDR2 SVGAGI. The CDR3 sequence is CASRTGTGDGYTF. The CDR3 DNA reads as TGTGCCAGCAGAACAGGGACAGGGGATGGCTACACCTTC.